Listed here are 28 T cell receptor beta chains from one sample, sequenced in a study of PD-L1 blockade in urothelial cancer. The sample's time point: pretreatment peripheral blood. Some clones are missing from TCRdb's copy, which holds only in-frame ones; the method was immunoSEQ multiplex PCR. Among about 95,000 clones, 80% to 90% were seen once, and the ten largest hold 1.5% to 2.5%. The sequences come from PBMCs, collected around atezolizumab (anti-PD-L1) treatment. The receptor set was obtained from a man aged 55 to 70 with urothelial cancer.

This clone was observed once. The V call is TRBV28, the J call TRBJ2-7; 8 bases agree with TRBD2. The length of the CDR3 is 14 residues. V shed 8 bases, J shed 4 bases, and the junction held 10 bases outside the gene matches. Germline V gene data show CDR1 as MDHEN and CDR2 as SYDVKM. The CDR3 nucleotides are TGTGCCAGCCAACCGGGGACTAGATTGTACGAGCAGTACTTC. Translating gives CASQPGTRLYEQYF.

The chain couples TRBV28 to TRBJ2-7; TRBD2 might be the D (5 bases). V lost 5 bases and J lost 12, with 14 bases in between. The CDR3 is 11 amino acids. The V gene's germline CDR1 is MDHEN and CDR2 SYDVKM. DNA for the CDR3: TGTGCCAGCAGTGAGCGGACCCCGCTGTACTTC. This encodes CASSERTPLYF.

The rearrangement joins TRBV7-2 to TRBJ2-2, with 10 bases matching TRBD2. The CDR3 sequence is 17 residues long. CDR1 SGHTA and CDR2 FQGNSA come from the germline V gene. Trimming cost V 5 bases and J 0 bases; bases outside gene matches: 6. The CDR3 DNA sequence: TGTGCCAGCAGCGCCGGTCTAGCGGGAGCGAACACCGGGGAGCTGTTTTTT. It codes for CASSAGLAGANTGELFF.

The V gene is TRBV9, the J gene TRBJ2-7, with D possibly being TRBD1 (6 bases). The germline V gene has CDR1 SGDLS and CDR2 YYNGEE. V was cut by 1 base and J by 4 bases, with 12 bases left in between. This CDR3 spans 14 amino acids. As DNA, the CDR3 is TGTGCCAGCAGCGTACGGACAGACCCTTACGAGCAGTACTTC. Protein product: CASSVRTDPYEQYF.

This clone was observed a few times. This chain links TRBV11-2 with TRBJ2-7; 7 positions match TRBD2. The CDR3 is 13 residues long. Trimming removed 5 bases from V and 3 bases from J; junction bases left unmatched: 4. Germline-derived CDR1 and CDR2 are SGHAT and FQNNGV. CDR3 sequence: CASSPTGGYEQYF. In DNA form, the CDR3 reads TGTGCCAGCAGCCCCACGGGGGGCTACGAGCAGTACTTC.

This clone was counted a few times. CDR3 loop: CASTDGQGGYGYTF. The CDR3, as DNA: TGTGCCAGCACCGACGGACAGGGAGGCTATGGCTACACCTTC. The chain uses TRBV6-1 and TRBJ1-2, with 8 bases matching TRBD1. V trimming: 7 bases; J trimming: 4 bases; junction bases outside the gene matches: 8. From germline, CDR1 is MNHNS and CDR2 SASEGT. This CDR3 is 14 amino acids long.

V gene TRBV19 combines with J gene TRBJ1-2, with 9 nucleotides matching TRBD1. CDR1 is LNHDA, CDR2 SQIVND, per germline (reference sequence). The junction had 9 bases not matched to a gene; V was cut back by 5 bases and J by 8 bases. The CDR3 totals 14 residues. The CDR3 is CASSVDRGGRGYTF. The CDR3 DNA sequence: TGTGCCAGTAGTGTGGACAGGGGCGGCAGGGGCTACACCTTC. The complete variable domain, with remaining parts taken from reference TRBV19 and TRBJ1-2, reads DGGITQSPKYLFRKEGQNVTLSCEQNLNHDAMYWYRQDPGQGLRLIYYSQIVNDFQKGDIAEGYSVSREKKESFPLTVTSAQKNPTAFYLCASSVDRGGRGYTFGSGTRLTVV.

A remark on this clone: Compared with germline, one end of the junction differs, possibly owing to a read error. The chain joins TRBV18 to TRBJ2-7, with D possibly TRBD2 on 5 matching bases. From germline, CDR1 is KGHSH and CDR2 LQKENI. The CDR3 is 14 amino acids. The DNA for the CDR3 is TGTGCCAGCTCCCCACCCGGGGTAGTTGGTGAGCAGTACTTC. Its protein product is CASSPPGVVGEQYF.

The V call is TRBV5-1, the J call TRBJ1-1, with 7 bases aligning to TRBD1. Germline CDR1 SGHRS, CDR2 YFSETQ. Trimming cost V 4 bases and J 1 base; bases outside gene matches: 7. The CDR3 is made up of 15 amino acids. For the CDR3, the DNA is TGCGCCAGCAGCCCAGGGGACAGAAAGAACACTGAAGCTTTCTTT. Translation gives CASSPGDRKNTEAFF.

J is TRBJ1-5 and V is TRBV30, with 8 bases aligning to TRBD1. Losses at the gene ends were 3 bases for V and 7 bases for J; bases not matched to a gene: 11. The CDR3 is made up of 15 amino acids. Germline V gene data show CDR1 as GTSNPN and CDR2 as SVGIG (reference sequence). This chain's CDR3 is CAWSTQTGGSQPQHF. For the CDR3, the DNA is TGTGCCTGGAGCACCCAAACAGGGGGTAGCCAGCCCCAGCATTTT. The full variable domain, with the rest looked up from reference TRBV30 and TRBJ1-5, is SQTIHQWPATLVQPVGSPLSLECTVEGTSNPNLYWYRQAAGRGLQLLFYSVGIGQISSEVPQNLSASRPQDRQFILSSKKLLLSDSGFYLCAWSTQTGGSQPQHFGDGTRLSIL.

The chain joins TRBV29-1 to TRBJ2-3; D is unclear. Germline V gene data show CDR1 as SQVTM and CDR2 as ANQGSEA. The CDR3 length is 11 residues. V lost 7 bases to trimming and J lost 5 bases, with 10 bases between them. The CDR3: CSAQGGDTQYF. For the CDR3, the DNA is TGCAGCGCTCAAGGCGGAGATACGCAGTATTTT.

The rearrangement links TRBV19 to TRBJ1-1; a weak D match, TRBD1 (5 bases). V shed 5 bases and J shed 4 bases, with 17 bases lying between them. This CDR3 comprises 15 residues. Germline V gives CDR1 LNHDA, CDR2 SQIVND (reference sequence). CDR3 sequence reads: CASSAKQGWGTEAFF. In nucleotides, the CDR3 is TGTGCCAGTAGTGCTAAGCAGGGTTGGGGCACTGAAGCTTTCTTT.

The sample holds one count of this clone. The rearrangement uses TRBV6-5 and TRBJ1-2, with 7 positions matching TRBD1. Per germline, CDR1 MNHEY and CDR2 SVGAGI. After removal of 6 bases from V and 2 bases from J, the junction contained 6 bases not matched to a gene. The CDR3 loop spans 14 amino acids. CDR3 sequence: CASSPSGQNYGYTF. The CDR3 DNA reads as TGTGCCAGCAGCCCGTCGGGACAGAACTATGGCTACACCTTC.

This chain uses TRBV11-3 with TRBJ2-1; a weak D match, TRBD2 (6 bases). V dropped 1 base and J dropped 6 bases, with 7 bases sitting between them. The CDR3 spans 13 residues. CDR1 is SGHNT and CDR2 is YENEEA in the germline V gene. The CDR3 bases are TGTGCCAGCAGCTTAGGGCGGGGCAATGAGCAGTTCTTC. This gives the protein CASSLGRGNEQFF. Drawing the rest from reference TRBV11-3 and TRBJ2-1, the complete variable domain is EAGVVQSPRYKIIEKKQPVAFWCNPISGHNTLYWYLQNLGQGPELLIRYENEEAVDDSQLPKDRFSAERLKGVDSTLKIQPAELGDSAVYLCASSLGRGNEQFFGPGTRLTVL.

Comment on this clone: Germline is not matched at one junction end, which may reflect a read error. The chain joins TRBV6-5 to TRBJ1-1; 7 bases are a match to TRBD1. The germline V gene encodes CDR1 MNHEY and CDR2 SVGAGI. The CDR3 loop spans 13 amino acids. Here the CDR3 reads CTSRRDRNTEAFF. The CDR3 nucleotides read TGTACCAGCAGGCGGGACAGAAACACTGAAGCTTTCTTT.

The chain joins TRBV5-1 to TRBJ1-1, with D possibly being TRBD1 (6 bases). V lost 4 bases and J 3 bases, leaving 7 bases between the germline ends. The CDR3 extends over 12 amino acids. Germline CDR1 SGHRS, CDR2 YFSETQ. CDR3 sequence reads: CASSRTDTEAFF. DNA for the CDR3: TGCGCCAGCAGCCGGACAGACACTGAAGCTTTCTTT.

The rearrangement joins TRBV5-1 to TRBJ2-7; 9 bases are a match to TRBD2. The CDR3 is made up of 14 amino acids. CDR1 is SGHRS and CDR2 is YFSETQ in the germline V gene. The ends lost 0 bases at V and 4 bases at J; junction bases unmatched: 2. The DNA of the CDR3 is TGCGCCAGCAGCTTGGGTAGCGGGAGTTACGAGCAGTACTTC. This encodes CASSLGSGSYEQYF.

This chain links TRBV10-3 with TRBJ1-5, with 8 bases fitting TRBD1. The trim removed 6 bases at V and 2 bases at J, leaving 12 bases unmatched. CDR3 length equals 17 residues. Germline V gene sequence: CDR1 ENHRY, CDR2 SYGVKD. CDR3: CAISEIPGGQGNQPQHF. The CDR3 DNA reads TGTGCCATCAGCGAAATCCCGGGGGGACAGGGCAATCAGCCCCAGCATTTT.

This chain links TRBV9 with TRBJ2-5; 11 bases are a match to TRBD1. The V gene end was trimmed by 1 base and the J gene end by 4 bases; junction bases not matched to a gene: 6. This CDR3 is built from 16 residues. Germline CDR1 reads SGDLS; CDR2 reads YYNGEE. The CDR3: CASSVRGQGVGETQYF. CDR3 sequence (DNA): TGTGCCAGCAGCGTACGGGGACAGGGGGTCGGAGAGACCCAGTACTTC.

This clone occurred once. The chain's CDR3 is CASNPTGGYTF. DNA for the CDR3: TGTGCCAGCAATCCGACAGGAGGCTACACCTTC. The genes are TRBV6-1 and TRBJ1-2; TRBD1 might be the D (6 bases). From germline, CDR1 is MNHNS and CDR2 SASEGT. Trimming removed 7 bases at V and 8 bases at J, with 11 bases between. This CDR3 comprises 11 residues.

In this sample, this clone turned up once. The rearrangement links TRBV5-1 to TRBJ1-2; no firm D call. V lost 4 bases to trimming and J lost 4 bases, with 20 bases between them. Germline lookup yields CDR1 SGHRS and CDR2 YFSETQ. CDR3 length equals 16 residues. As DNA, the CDR3 is TGCGCCAGCAGCCTGAAGACAACCCAGCCCCCCTATGGCTACACCTTC. This encodes CASSLKTTQPPYGYTF.

This rearrangement joins TRBV28 to TRBJ2-1, with D maybe TRBD2 (6 bases). The CDR3 runs 17 residues. V was trimmed by 4 bases and J by 4 bases, leaving 20 bases between them. Germline V gene sequence: CDR1 MDHEN, CDR2 SYDVKM. Here the CDR3 reads CASSWKTGTQTYNEQFF. CDR3 in DNA: TGTGCCAGCAGTTGGAAAACCGGGACTCAAACTTACAATGAGCAGTTCTTC.

The J gene is TRBJ1-3, the V gene TRBV27; D is possibly TRBD1 (6 bases). The V end lost 7 bases, the J end lost 3 bases, and 10 bases lay between the germline ends. Germline loops: CDR1 MNHEY, CDR2 SMNVEV (reference sequence). CDR3 length: 13 amino acids. CDR3 bases: TGTGCCAGCACACCAGGGGATGGAAACACCATATATTTT. Translation: CASTPGDGNTIYF.

The CDR3 loop reads CASSLVQGPEAFF. CDR3 bases: TGTGCCAGCAGTTTAGTACAGGGGCCTGAAGCTTTCTTT. This chain uses TRBV28 with TRBJ1-1, with TRBD1 identical over 7 bases. The V segment lost 2 bases and the J segment 6 bases; nucleotides outside the gene matches: 3. Germline V gene lookup returns CDR1 MDHEN and CDR2 SYDVKM. CDR3 length equals 13 residues.

The chain has TRBV7-9 and TRBJ2-7; 11 bases are shared with TRBD1. After removal of 5 bases from V and 3 bases from J, the junction contained 15 bases not matched to a gene. CDR3 length equals 18 residues. Germline values: CDR1 SEHNR, CDR2 FQNEAQ (reference sequence). The CDR3 is CASSPPDRGLLFNYEQYF. The CDR3 region has the DNA TGTGCCAGCAGCCCGCCGGACAGGGGGCTACTCTTTAACTACGAGCAGTACTTC. Variable domain in full (rest from reference TRBV7-9 and TRBJ2-7): DTGVSQNPRHKITKRGQNVTFRCDPISEHNRLYWYRQTLGQGPEFLTYFQNEAQLEKSRLLSDRFSAERPKGSFSTLEIQRTEQGDSAMYLCASSPPDRGLLFNYEQYFGPGTRLTVT.

The chain is built from TRBV10-3 and TRBJ2-7; perhaps TRBD1 as D (5 bases). The CDR3 has 13 residues. Trimming left V 6 bases short and J 3 bases short, with 12 bases between. Per the germline V gene, CDR1 is ENHRY and CDR2 is SYGVKD. The CDR3 is CAISRQTHYEQYF. The CDR3 DNA follows: TGTGCCATCAGCCGACAGACCCACTACGAGCAGTACTTC.

The chain has TRBV5-4 and TRBJ2-3; 9 nucleotides line up with TRBD2. Germline V gene lookup returns CDR1 SGHNT and CDR2 YYREEE (reference sequence). The CDR3 is made up of 16 amino acids. The V gene end was trimmed by 2 bases and the J gene end by 5 bases; junction bases not matched to a gene: 9. In nucleotides, the CDR3 is TGTGCCAGCAGCTTAATGCGGGGGGGCCGGGAAGATACGCAGTATTTT. Translating gives CASSLMRGGREDTQYF.

V and J are TRBV11-3 and TRBJ2-2, with 7 bases identical to TRBD2. The V and J ends lost 4 bases and 4 bases, in that order; junction bases with no gene match: 12. The CDR3 contains 17 residues. Germline values: CDR1 SGHNT, CDR2 YENEEA. CDR3 nucleotides: TGTGCCAGCAGCTCCCCGTTTGAGCGGGGCCCCACCGGGGAGCTGTTTTTT. This encodes CASSSPFERGPTGELFF.